Listed below are T cell receptor beta chains from one sample, sequenced in a study of cytomegalovirus exposure and HLA in healthy donors. Measured with immunoSEQ multiplex PCR; TCRdb has only the in-frame clones, and not every one. The sample yields around 130,000 clones, 70% to 80% seen once. Specimen: PBMCs. The receptors stem from a woman in her forties or fifties in good health and CMV-seronegative. CDR3s include the opening cysteine and the closing phenylalanine or tryptophan. Clone size is not always given. Where it is, it says once, few, many or a class for expanded clones.

V: TRBV7-2
J: TRBJ2-3
size: .
CDR3: CASSLRLGTDTQYF

V: TRBV7-8
J: TRBJ2-3
size: .
CDR3: CASSLVAGTQYF

V: TRBV5-6
J: TRBJ2-4
size: .
CDR3: CASSEEGGNIQYF

V: TRBV5-6
J: TRBJ2-3
size: .
CDR3: CASSLADSTDTQYF

V: TRBV30
J: TRBJ2-1
size: .
CDR3: CAWSAIRGRAYNEQFF

V: TRBV7-2
J: TRBJ2-2
size: .
CDR3: CASSPAGVTGELFF

V: TRBV4-2
J: TRBJ2-7
size: few
CDR3: CASSQETGQSAEQYF

V: TRBV29-1
J: TRBJ1-3
size: .
CDR3: CSVLTGNTIYF

V: TRBV28
J: TRBJ1-2
size: .
CDR3: CASSSPTGGGGGYTF

V: TRBV30
J: TRBJ1-5
size: .
CDR3: CAWGGGGANSNQPQHF

V: TRBV7-2
J: .
size: once
CDR3: CASSTGTSLYEQYF

V: TRBV11-2
J: TRBJ2-7
size: .
CDR3: CASSFYGAEQYF

V: TRBV5-4
J: TRBJ2-7
size: .
CDR3: CASSLDSGEQYF

V: TRBV6-5
J: TRBJ2-7
size: .
CDR3: CASSYGPTGGSYEQYF

V: TRBV7-2
J: TRBJ2-5
size: .
CDR3: CASSLLRGSFVTQYF

V: TRBV27
J: TRBJ2-5
size: .
CDR3: CASSFLPGVQETQYF

V: TRBV28
J: TRBJ2-5
size: .
CDR3: CASSVPGQQETQYF

V: TRBV6-6
J: TRBJ2-3
size: .
CDR3: CASSPFGQAADTRYF

V: TRBV5-4
J: TRBJ2-2
size: .
CDR3: CASSLDGLFENTGELFF

V: TRBV29-1
J: TRBJ1-1
size: once
CDR3: CSGGTGGMNTEAFF

V: TRBV28
J: TRBJ1-2
size: few
CDR3: CASNIGTGLFTF

V: TRBV7-9
J: TRBJ2-7
size: few
CDR3: CASSGRQGDGEQYF

V: TRBV5-4
J: TRBJ1-4
size: .
CDR3: CASSWGDRSDEKLFF

V: TRBV7-9
J: TRBJ1-1
size: once
CDR3: CASAALLNTEAFF

V: TRBV25-1
J: TRBJ2-3
size: .
CDR3: CASSEPGAADTQYF

V: TRBV5-4
J: TRBJ2-5
size: .
CDR3: CASSYRDSQKGETQYF

V: TRBV19
J: TRBJ1-1
size: .
CDR3: CASSIHRVERENTEAFF

V: TRBV5-1
J: TRBJ2-2
size: few
CDR3: CATSGAVTGELFF

V: TRBV5-1
J: TRBJ1-1
size: few
CDR3: CASSLPGNTEAFF

V: TRBV7-9
J: TRBJ2-7
size: few
CDR3: CASSLGDSYEQYF

V: TRBV27
J: TRBJ1-5
size: .
CDR3: CASSLKPTGNQPQHF

V: TRBV30
J: TRBJ1-2
size: .
CDR3: CAWTQGAGGYTF

V: TRBV11-2
J: TRBJ1-1
size: .
CDR3: CASSFGGRLVNTEAFF

V: TRBV19
J: TRBJ2-1
size: .
CDR3: CASSIDRGQGASYNEQFF

V: TRBV6-8
J: TRBJ1-5
size: few
CDR3: CASTPSHQDRGYNQPQHF

V: TRBV2
J: TRBJ2-2
size: .
CDR3: CASSLQAGETGELFF

V: TRBV10-3
J: TRBJ2-3
size: .
CDR3: CAISVLRGSIDTQYF

V: TRBV28
J: TRBJ2-1
size: few
CDR3: CASTLRGTGGFEQFF

V: TRBV4-1
J: TRBJ1-1
size: .
CDR3: CASSGAGLKAFF

V: TRBV2
J: TRBJ2-1
size: .
CDR3: CASSGDIGKNEQFF

V: TRBV7-9
J: TRBJ1-1
size: .
CDR3: CASSPPDRVTEAFF

V: TRBV30
J: TRBJ2-6
size: .
CDR3: CARDKTAGANVLTF

V: TRBV7-2
J: TRBJ1-2
size: .
CDR3: CASSPRQAYGYTF

V: TRBV7-2
J: TRBJ2-7
size: .
CDR3: CASSYRGPPSYEQYF